This TCR beta chain was captured by sequencing in a study of T-cell reconstitution after alpha-beta-depleted transplantation in children. Trimming pared 7 bases from V and 7 bases from J, leaving 16 bases between. The CDR3 has 12 amino acids. Germline assignment: CDR1 SQVTM and CDR2 ANQGSEA. This clonotype turned up a few times. It was with unique molecular identifiers that the TCRbeta library was prepared. Using its own MiXCR run on the PCR reads, TCRdb lists one record per CDR3 protein. The sample has approximately 590,000 distinct CDR3 sequences, roughly a tenth seen once; the top ten hold 4%. The origin of this receptor is a human donor who donated a stem cell graft to a child with acute myeloid leukemia. This rearrangement joins TRBV29-1 to TRBJ1-2; a weak D match, TRBD1 (5 bases). The sample consisted of PBMCs from the stem cell graft donor, taken from the stem cell graft. CDR3 amino acids: CSAESGFGGYTF. Here the CDR3 DNA reads TGCAGCGCGGAGTCAGGGTTCGGTGGCTACACCTTC. Variable domain in full (rest from reference TRBV29-1 and TRBJ1-2): SAVISQKPSRDICQRGTSLTIQCQVDSQVTMMFWYRQQPGQSLTLIATANQGSEATYESGFVIDKFPISRPNLTFSTLTVSNMSPEDSSIYLCSAESGFGGYTFGSGTRLTVV.